This T cell receptor (beta chain) came from a study of radiotherapy plus CTLA-4 blockade in lung cancer. At the level of the study: An objective response was seen in roughly a sixth of patients, and disease control in just over 30%. General study points: The authors reported that early blood T cell clone dynamics, with interferon-beta, best predicted response. There was expansion of tumor-derived TCR clones in blood after radiotherapy plus ipilimumab.

Germline V gives CDR1 MGHRA, CDR2 YSYEKL. The CDR3 has 15 residues. With 2 bases clipped from V and 6 bases from J, the junction kept 7 bases outside the gene matches. For this clone: Its antigen is not known.

The study gave focal radiation plus ipilimumab CTLA-4 blockade to patients with chemo-refractory metastatic non-small-cell lung cancer. Sequencing used immunoSEQ multiplex PCR; TCRdb keeps in-frame clones, though not all of them. The sample includes 35,000 to 40,000 clones, just under 75% of them seen just once. The sample consisted of peripheral blood, taken from a patient treated with radiotherapy plus ipilimumab. The J gene is TRBJ2-5, the V gene TRBV4-1; 9 bases are shared with TRBD2. This TCR derives from a human donor with non-small cell lung cancer who had stable disease on radiotherapy plus ipilimumab. Written as DNA, the CDR3 is TGCGCCAGCAGCCAATCCCCAGCGGGGGGAAAGACCCAGTACTTC. Translation gives CASSQSPAGGKTQYF.